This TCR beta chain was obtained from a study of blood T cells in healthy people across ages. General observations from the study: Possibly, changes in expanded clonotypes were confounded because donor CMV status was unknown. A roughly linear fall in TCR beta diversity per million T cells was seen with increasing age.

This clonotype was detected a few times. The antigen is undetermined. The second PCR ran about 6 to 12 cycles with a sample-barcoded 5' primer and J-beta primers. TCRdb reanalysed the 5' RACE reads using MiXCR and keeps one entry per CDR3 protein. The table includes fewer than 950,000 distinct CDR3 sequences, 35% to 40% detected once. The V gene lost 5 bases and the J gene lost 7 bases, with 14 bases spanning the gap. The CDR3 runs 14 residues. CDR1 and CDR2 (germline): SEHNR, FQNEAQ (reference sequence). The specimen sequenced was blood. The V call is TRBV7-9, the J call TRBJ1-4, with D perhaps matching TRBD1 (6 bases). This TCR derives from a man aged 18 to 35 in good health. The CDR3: CASSQTGVGEKLFF. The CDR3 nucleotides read TGTGCCAGCAGCCAGACAGGTGTGGGTGAAAAACTGTTTTTT. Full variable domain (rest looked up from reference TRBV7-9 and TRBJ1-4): DTGVSQNPRHKITKRGQNVTFRCDPISEHNRLYWYRQTLGQGPEFLTYFQNEAQLEKSRLLSDRFSAERPKGSFSTLEIQRTEQGDSAMYLCASSQTGVGEKLFFGSGTQLSVL.